This T cell receptor beta chain was captured in a study of regulatory T cells in long-lasting Graves disease. Trimming removed 3 bases at V and 4 bases at J, with 12 bases between. The CDR3 spans 13 residues. CDR1 is DFQATT and CDR2 is SNEGSKA in the germline V gene (reference sequence). The sample's time point: newly diagnosed GD, antithyroid drugs for less than 3 months. TCR sequences were obtained from RNA taken from PBMCs. To make TCR beta libraries, researchers used iRepertoire HTBI primers and Arm-PCR of CDR3 regions. MiXCR was run by TCRdb on the multiplex PCR reads, yielding one entry per CDR3 protein. The table has 350,000 to 500,000 distinct CDR3 sequences, 14% seen once. This clonotype was seen many times. These data are also associated with another study on T cells in Graves' hyperthyroidism and ophthalmopathy. As reported in that work: An initial round of RT-PCR targeting the TCR CDR3 relied on the HTBI primer set. Ophthalmopathy stood apart from stable hyperthyroidism in a 13 V-J model.

The rearrangement links TRBV20-1 to TRBJ2-5; D gene unclear. This specimen consisted of peripheral blood mononuclear cells (PBMCs), obtained at new diagnosis, from a patient treated with antithyroid drugs. This clonotype originated in a woman aged 45-60 years with Graves disease. The DNA of the CDR3 is TGCAGTGCTAGCAACAGTCTACGAGAGACCCAGTACTTC. Translating gives CSASNSLRETQYF.